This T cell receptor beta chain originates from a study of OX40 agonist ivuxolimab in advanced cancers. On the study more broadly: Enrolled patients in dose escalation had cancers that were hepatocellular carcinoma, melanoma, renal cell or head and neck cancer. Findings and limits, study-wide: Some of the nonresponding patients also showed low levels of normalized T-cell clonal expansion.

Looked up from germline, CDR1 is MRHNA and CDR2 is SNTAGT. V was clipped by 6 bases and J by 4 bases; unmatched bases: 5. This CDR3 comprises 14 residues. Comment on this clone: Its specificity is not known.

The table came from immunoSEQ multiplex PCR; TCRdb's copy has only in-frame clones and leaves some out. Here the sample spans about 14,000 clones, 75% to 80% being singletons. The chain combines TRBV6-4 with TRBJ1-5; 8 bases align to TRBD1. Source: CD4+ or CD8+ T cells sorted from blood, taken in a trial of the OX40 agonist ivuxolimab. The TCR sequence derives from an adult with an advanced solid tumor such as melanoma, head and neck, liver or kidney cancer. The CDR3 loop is CASSIQGGNQPQHF. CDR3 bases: TGTGCCAGCAGCATACAGGGGGGAAATCAGCCCCAGCATTTT.